The sequence of this T cell receptor beta chain was determined in a study of shared clonotypes between healthy human individuals (dated by TCRdb to about 2020). Describing the broader study: A few men and a couple of women, aged 18 to 49 years, made up the cohort. Per donor, leukapheresis produced somewhere between about 0.94 and 8.9 billion PBMCs. To estimate repertoire size and how much clonotype sharing occurs between individuals, the study deeply sequenced the blood TCR repertoires of about five healthy adults. To increase sequencing depth and limit assay-specific biases, TCR repertoire library preparation and sequencing were carried out by different laboratories using diverse techniques. Per donor, three plates each were used for CD4 naive and CD4 memory, two for CD8 naive, and one for CD8 memory. Points the paper makes about the study in general: Because the study included only a small number of donors, the genetic and exposure-history diversity represented was limited. Only blood was sampled, and tissue TCR repertoires likely differ from those in blood. Higher generation probabilities were observed for clonotypes shared by all four sorted-subset donors than for non-shared clonotypes. Based on pairwise subsampling, the degree of clonotype sharing among donors was expected to be affected by sequencing depth. Rarefaction of sorted-subset datasets indicated incomplete sequencing despite the large sequencing depth. Sharing across a few donors was observed for roughly 5.4% of naive CD4, over 3% of naive CD8, around 2.5% of memory CD4, and roughly 0.4% of memory CD8 clonotypes. Larger estimated clonotype richness was generally found for naive subsets than for memory subsets.

CDR1 is given as MNHEY and CDR2 as SVGAGI, both from the germline V gene. Including cysteine and phenylalanine, the CDR3 has 14 amino acids. This entry keeps only the CDR3 DNA: 42 bases, framed from base 1. The V end loses 5 bases and the J end loses 0 bases, and a stretch of 8 bases separates them. Using the deep immunoSEQ assay, multiplex PCR amplified TCR CDR3 regions from genomic DNA. For each cell subset, the extracted genomic DNA was distributed evenly across all wells of several immunoSEQ 96-well plates, and each plate served as one replicate. Each replicate PCR for sorted subsets received approximately 200 ng genomic DNA, equal to roughly 30,000 T cell genomes. Purified libraries were measured with a Qubit 3.0 fluorometer, size-checked on a Bioanalyzer 2100, and measured again with the KAPA Library Quantification kit. Every immunoSEQ 96-well plate was sequenced on a dedicated single-read 150-cycle Illumina NextSeq 550 flow cell. Turning to the authors' computational methods: The immunoSEQ output contained only junctional sequences without quality scores, so filtering could not match that applied to full-length reads. Sequences were annotated with PyIR, a Python wrapper for IgBLAST v1.9, using IMGT germline references to assign V/J genes and CDR3. Reads with weak V/J assignments (E-value above 1e-6), missing CDR3, stop codons, out-of-frame junctions, or ambiguous translated residues were removed. V3J clonotypes were defined as sequences sharing an identical inferred V gene, J gene, and CDR3 amino acid sequence. Percentage overlap between repertoires was calculated by dividing the number of shared unique clonotypes by the size of the smaller repertoire. RTK rarefaction, the Chao1 estimator, and Recon v2.1 estimates of unobserved clonotypes were used to assess repertoire richness. Generation probabilities were computed with OLGA for all TCRbeta clonotypes obtained by the gDNA method from several donors. TCRdb took over this immuneACCESS table, retaining in-frame rearrangements with V and J assigned. Such tables are incomplete; in checked studies, under half of the missing clones stem from an unresolved V gene, and the remainder is unexplained. D and trimming come from the DNA, and the V and J calls and clone size come from that table. The sample table contains around 2.1 million clones; only one count was recorded for approximately 96% of them. 0.1% to 0.15% of the sample comes from the top ten.

The donors were healthy, HIV-negative adults who had no recently reported acute infections or vaccinations. All donors were Caucasian adults living in Nashville, Tennessee, USA. CD4+ T cells were enriched by magnetic negative selection; naive cells were then positively selected on CD45RA, and the negative fraction formed the memory subset. After blood collection by leukapheresis, PBMCs were isolated using Ficoll-Histopaque density gradient centrifugation and then cryopreserved in the vapor phase of liquid nitrogen. Purity and quantity of every magnetically sorted T cell population were checked by analytical flow cytometry. From each sorted fraction, genomic DNA was isolated and quantified by UV absorbance on a Nanodrop 2000c. In the case of this clone: What this receptor recognizes is not known. Within one base of it there is no much larger clone, and no base qualities were kept.

This sequence originates from a man younger than 35 in good health. The chain is made from TRBV6-5 and TRBJ1-5; perhaps TRBD1 is the D gene, with 5 bases matching. Sequenced: naive CD4+ T cells sorted from blood. The cell subset or site label, as the study defines it: CD45RA+ positively selected. The base sequence is TGTGCCAGCAGTCTGACAGTTAGCAATCAGCCCCAGCATTTT. It encodes CASSLTVSNQPQHF.